This T cell receptor (beta chain) was retrieved from a study of blood T cell repertoires in COVID-19. Background on the study: Sample material is recorded as cDNA or gDNA derived from T cells, B-cell-depleted T cells, or PBMCs.

CDR3 length: 16 residues. After removal of 0 bases from V and 9 bases from J, the junction contained 4 bases not matched to a gene. CDR1 and CDR2 from the germline V gene are SGHVS and FNYEAQ. Methods used by the authors: Amplification from reference gene primers served as the basis for estimated nucleated cell counts. Assay used: immunoSEQ multiplex PCR; TCRdb lists only in-frame clones, some missing. V, J and clone size reflect that table, while D and trimming were determined from the DNA. The data contain 100,000 to 150,000 clones, about 80% of them singletons. The sequenced sample consisted of peripheral blood. This chain links TRBV7-6 with TRBJ1-6; 11 positions match TRBD1. The source is a woman aged 50 to 60 with acute or convalescent COVID-19. Here the CDR3 reads CASSLALGQGASPLHF. CDR3 in DNA: TGTGCCAGCAGCTTAGCCCTAGGACAGGGGGCTTCACCCCTCCACTTT.